The 28 T cell receptor beta chains below come from one sample, sequenced in a study of CD8+ T cells in alopecia areata. Cells pooled from cutaneous lymph nodes were sorted on CD4, CD8alpha, NKG2D, NKG2ACE and other markers. RNA extraction was followed by reverse transcription into cDNA, which acted as the sequencing template. Repertoires were generated with immunoSEQ multiplex PCR, while TCRdb's copy carries only in-frame clones and drops some. The sample contains approximately 280,000 clones, none of them singletons. Sequences were obtained from CD4+ T cells sorted from a lymph node. These receptors all stem from a C3H/HeJ mouse with alopecia areata. For this mouse line, the MHC haplotype is H2-k.

For this clone: All gene names here are mouse names. Sequencing ends 4 residues short of the CDR3 end; the germline J gene provides the rest. The chain links TRBV19 to TRBJ2-1; weak D call: TRBD1 (5 bases). Between the trimmed V and J ends, which lost 6 bases and 1 base, there was a span of 8 bases. This CDR3 contains 13 residues. From germline, CDR1 is FNHDT and CDR2 SITEND (reference sequence). The part of the CDR3 DNA that was read is TGTGCCAGCAAGAGGGGAAACTATGCT. It translates to CASKRGNYA. The complete CDR3 protein is CASKRGNYAEQFF.

This clone was detected only a few times. Any gene name here is a mouse gene name. The CDR3 end falls 4 residues outside the read, so it is completed with the germline J gene. The chain couples TRBV5 to TRBJ1-1; tentative D call: TRBD1 (5 bases). This CDR3 spans 14 amino acids. The V gene's germline CDR1 is LGHNA and CDR2 YNLKQL (reference sequence). This chain's CDR3 is CASSQEGGRAEVFF. CDR3 DNA, as far as it was read: TGTGCCAGCAGCCAAGAGGGGGGGAGGGCA.

Note on this clone: The gene names given are mouse names. The read falls 4 residues short of the CDR3 end, and the missing part is taken from the germline J gene. The chain carries TRBV1 and TRBJ1-1; D remains unclear. This CDR3 is built from 14 residues. The germline V gene has CDR1 NSQYPW and CDR2 LRSPGD (reference sequence). V was shortened by 0 bases and J by 3 bases, with 8 bases between the two germline ends. Here the CDR3 reads CTCSADRRDTEVFF. The DNA read from the CDR3 is TGCACCTGCAGTGCAGACAGGAGGGACACA.

Of note for this clone: Germline and genes: mouse. The DNA ends 4 residues before the CDR3 does, and the rest of the CDR3 is filled in from the germline J gene. The rearrangement uses TRBV1 and TRBJ2-2; D may be TRBD1 (7 bases). This CDR3 is built from 15 residues. Trimming took off 4 bases at V and 1 base at J, with 10 bases between the two ends. CDR1 is NSQYPW and CDR2 is LRSPGD in the germline V gene (reference sequence). The CDR3 sequence is CTCSVQGGNTGQLYF. CDR3 DNA (partial): TGCACCTGCAGTGTGCAGGGGGGAAACACCGGG.

This clone was seen a handful of times. Germline and genes here are mouse. The DNA read from the CDR3 is TGTGCCAGCAGTATCAAGGACAAGAATTCGCCC. Protein product: CASSIKDKNSP. The entire CDR3 reads CASSIKDKNSPLYF. The V call is TRBV19, the J call TRBJ1-6; possibly TRBD1 for D (5 bases). The read comes to an end 3 residues before the CDR3 does, leaving the germline J gene to fill in the end. TRBJ1-6 is given ORF status, its function remaining uncertain. The ends were cut back, 2 bases at V and 7 bases at J, with 10 bases in the middle. Germline values: CDR1 FNHDT, CDR2 SITEND (reference sequence). The CDR3 contains 14 residues.

Notes on this clone: Gene names refer to mouse genes. The CDR3 end lies 4 residues beyond the end of the read and is filled in from the germline J gene. Other DNA sequences from this sample encode an identical CDR3 as well. The chain links TRBV2 to TRBJ2-1, with D perhaps matching TRBD2 (6 bases). CDR3 length equals 15 residues. The germline V gene encodes CDR1 LGHNA and CDR2 YSYQKL. V lost 0 bases and J lost 0, with 6 bases in between. Incomplete CDR3 DNA: TGTGCCAGCAGCCAAGAACTGGGTAACTATGCT. This translates into CASSQELGNYA. The full CDR3 protein reads CASSQELGNYAEQFF.

There are a few counts of this clone. Mouse gene names apply. Other DNA sequences in this sample translate to the same CDR3. CDR3 bases read: TGTGCCTGGAGCCCCCGACTGGGGGGGCAAGAC. This encodes CAWSPRLGGQD. The complete CDR3 sequence is CAWSPRLGGQDTQYF. This rearrangement joins TRBV31 to TRBJ2-5; 11 positions match TRBD2. Sequencing ends 4 residues short of the CDR3 end; the germline J gene provides the rest. V lost 3 bases, J lost 3 bases, and 5 bases stayed unmatched. CDR3 length: 15 residues. Germline V lookup: CDR1 GKSSPN, CDR2 SITVG.

This clone occurred a few times. Mouse gene names and germline throughout. The CDR3 end lies 4 residues beyond the end of the read and is filled in from the germline J gene. The sample contains more than one DNA sequence encoding this CDR3. The V and J genes are TRBV19 and TRBJ2-2, with a possible D match to TRBD1 (6 bases). CDR1 and CDR2 (germline): FNHDT, SITEND (reference sequence). The CDR3 extends over 15 amino acids. Trimming took off 1 base at V and 0 bases at J, with 7 bases between the two ends. The CDR3 sequence: CASSIYRANTGQLYF. Incomplete CDR3 DNA: TGTGCCAGCAGTATATACAGGGCAAACACCGGG.

This clone was detected only a few times. Genes here carry mouse names. The missing CDR3 end, 4 residues past where the read stops, is filled in from the germline J gene. This chain links TRBV17 with TRBJ2-7, with 12 nucleotides matching TRBD1. The CDR3 sequence is 15 residues long. Germline V CDR1 and CDR2: MNHDT, YYDKIL. The part of the CDR3 DNA that was read is TGTGCTAGCAGTAGAGCGGGACAGGGGGCTTAT. Translation gives CASSRAGQGAY. The whole CDR3 protein is CASSRAGQGAYEQYF.

Turning to this clone: Gene names follow the mouse nomenclature. The read terminates 4 residues ahead of where the CDR3 ends, so the germline J gene completes it. Different DNA sequences within this sample yield the same CDR3. The chain couples TRBV17 to TRBJ1-1; tentatively, D is TRBD1 (5 bases). CDR1 MNHDT and CDR2 YYDKIL come from the germline V gene. V was trimmed by 2 bases and J by 1 base, leaving 5 bases between them. The CDR3 is made up of 13 amino acids. CDR3 DNA (partial): TGTGCTAGCAGTAGACAGGGGAACACA. The encoded protein is CASSRQGNT. The whole CDR3 protein reads CASSRQGNTEVFF.

With respect to this clone: Gene names are mouse gene names. The CDR3 extends 4 residues past the end of the read, so its final part is completed from the germline J gene. The rearrangement uses TRBV14 and TRBJ2-7, with 8 bases aligning to TRBD1. The CDR3 spans 13 residues. The germline V gene has CDR1 SGHDT and CDR2 FRDEAV. CDR3 sequence: CASSLGQEYEQYF. The covered CDR3 bases are TGTGCCAGCAGTTTGGGACAGGAGTAT.

As regards this clone: Genes and germline come from the mouse. The read ends 4 residues before the CDR3 terminus; that terminus is restored from the germline J gene. V usage is TRBV1 and J usage is TRBJ2-2; 8 nucleotides match TRBD1. This CDR3 has 16 residues. V dropped 0 bases and J dropped 3; count of bases not matched to a gene: 3. Per germline, CDR1 NSQYPW and CDR2 LRSPGD (reference sequence). CDR3 loop: CTCSAEAGGDTGQLYF. The covered CDR3 bases are TGCACCTGCAGTGCAGAGGCAGGGGGCGACACCGGG.

Comment on this clone: Gene names are the mouse ones. The CDR3 end is not reached by the read, which stops 4 residues before it; the germline J gene fills it in. The chain employs TRBV13-1 and TRBJ1-2, with D possibly TRBD1 on 5 matching bases. CDR3 length equals 13 residues. V was pared by 1 base and J by 4 bases, with 8 bases between. Germline V gene lookup returns CDR1 NSHNY and CDR2 SYGAGN. The CDR3 here is CASSDSTASDYTF. CDR3 bases read: TGTGCCAGCAGTGATTCGACAGCCTCC.

This clone was seen more than once but under ten times. Gene names and germline match the mouse. The read terminates 4 residues ahead of where the CDR3 ends, so the germline J gene completes it. This chain links TRBV5 with TRBJ2-1, with TRBD1 matching over 7 bases. Per the germline V gene, CDR1 is LGHNA and CDR2 is YNLKQL (reference sequence). The CDR3 is made up of 16 amino acids. V was clipped by 2 bases and J by 1 base; unmatched bases: 5. The CDR3 bases that were read are TGTGCCAGCAGCCAAAAACCGGGACAGAACTATGCT. Residues: CASSQKPGQNYA. The whole CDR3 sequence is CASSQKPGQNYAEQFF.

The table lists this clone with a few counts. Gene names refer to mouse genes. The read comes to an end 3 residues before the CDR3 does, leaving the germline J gene to fill in the end. The gene calls are TRBV19 and TRBJ1-6; 7 bases match TRBD1. TRBJ1-6 is marked as an open reading frame, function uncertain. CDR1 and CDR2 from the germline V gene are FNHDT and SITEND (reference sequence). The CDR3 consists of 14 residues. V gave up 5 bases and J gave up 6 bases; unmatched junction bases: 5. The CDR3 is CASRKQGRNSPLYF. The CDR3 bases that were read are TGTGCCAGCAGGAAACAGGGGCGTAATTCGCCC.

Comment on this clone: Genes and germline are mouse. The read is 4 residues too short to cover the CDR3 end, so that end is filled in from the germline J gene. The chain links TRBV14 to TRBJ2-7; 8 nucleotides align to TRBD1. The germline gives CDR1 SGHDT, CDR2 FRDEAV. This CDR3 has 14 residues. J lost 3 bases, V lost 1 base, and 3 bases had no gene match. CDR3 protein: CASSFVDRVYEQYF. The CDR3 DNA, read in part, is TGTGCCAGCAGTTTCGTGGACAGGGTCTAT.

A note on this clone: All gene names here are mouse names. The CDR3 end lies 4 residues beyond the end of the read and is filled in from the germline J gene. The chain uses TRBV19 and TRBJ2-5, with 7 bases that match TRBD1. The CDR3 sequence is 15 residues long. The germline gives CDR1 FNHDT, CDR2 SITEND (reference sequence). V dropped 5 bases and J dropped 3; count of bases not matched to a gene: 9. The covered CDR3 bases are TGTGCCAGCAGACTTACCGGGACAGCTCAAGAC. Translation: CASRLTGTAQD. The full CDR3 protein reads CASRLTGTAQDTQYF.

Turning to this clone: Germline and genes here are mouse. The CDR3 end is not reached by the read, which stops 4 residues before it; the germline J gene fills it in. At the DNA level, this CDR3 is encoded by other sequences in the same sample as well. The chain carries TRBV31 and TRBJ2-3; 8 bases fit TRBD1. CDR3 length: 15 amino acids. With V trimmed by 3 bases and J by 0 bases, 5 bases remained unmatched. Per germline, CDR1 GKSSPN and CDR2 SITVG. The sequenced part of the CDR3 DNA is TGTGCCTGGAGCCCCGGGACAGGTAGTGCAGAA. Residues: CAWSPGTGSAE. Given in full, the CDR3 is CAWSPGTGSAETLYF. The entire variable domain, with the rest obtained from reference TRBV31 and TRBJ2-3, is as follows: AQTIHQWPVAEIKAVGSPLSLGCTIKGKSSPNLYWYWQATGGTLQQLFYSITVGQVESVVQLNLSASRPKDDQFILSTEKLLLSHSGFYLCAWSPGTGSAETLYFGSGTRLTVL.

About this clone itself: Each gene name is a mouse one. The CDR3 is cut off 4 residues early in the read; its end comes from the germline J gene. The chain carries TRBV14 and TRBJ2-5; 7 bases agree with TRBD2. V trimming: 4 bases; J trimming: 0 bases; junction bases outside the gene matches: 5. The CDR3 runs to 15 residues. The germline V gene has CDR1 SGHDT and CDR2 FRDEAV. The CDR3 spells CASSLTGDNQDTQYF. CDR3 DNA (partial): TGTGCCAGCAGTCTCACTGGGGATAACCAAGAC. The full variable domain, rest sourced from reference TRBV14 and TRBJ2-5, is EAGVTQSPRYAVLQEGQAVSFWCDPISGHDTLYWYQQPRDQGPQLLVYFRDEAVIDNSQLPSDRFSAVRPKGTNSTLKIQSAKQGDTATYLCASSLTGDNQDTQYFGPGTRLLVL.

This clone was observed a handful of times. Gene names are the mouse ones. The read finishes 4 residues shy of the CDR3 end, and the germline J gene is used to complete it. V usage is TRBV13-1 and J usage is TRBJ2-1; TRBD1 might be the D (6 bases). Per the germline V gene, CDR1 is NSHNY and CDR2 is SYGAGN. The ends were cut back, 0 bases at V and 1 base at J, with 11 bases in the middle. The CDR3 is 16 residues long. CDR3 bases read: TGTGCCAGCAGTGATGGGAAAACAGGGAACTATGCT. This sequence encodes CASSDGKTGNYA. The entire CDR3 protein reads CASSDGKTGNYAEQFF.

This clone has a handful of counts. Mouse gene names and germline throughout. The read gets to within 4 residues of the CDR3 end, and the germline J gene fills in the rest. The chain links TRBV13-1 to TRBJ2-2; maybe TRBD1 (6 bases). CDR1 is NSHNY and CDR2 is SYGAGN in the germline V gene. With 4 bases removed from V and 3 bases from J, the gap between germline ends came to 10 bases. This CDR3 contains 14 residues. The CDR3 DNA, read in part, is TGTGCCAGCAGTAAAGGGGGAGACACCGGG. Protein product: CASSKGGDTG. The complete CDR3 protein is CASSKGGDTGQLYF.

Turning to this clone: Germline and genes: mouse. The sequence runs out 4 residues before the end of the CDR3; the remainder is reconstructed from the germline J gene. The rearrangement uses TRBV31 and TRBJ2-3; the D gene is possibly TRBD2 (7 bases). Trimming removed 3 bases from V and 0 bases from J, with 7 bases in between. Germline CDR1 is GKSSPN and CDR2 is SITVG. This CDR3 is 13 amino acids long. The CDR3 bases that were read are TGTGCCTGGAGGGGGGGCAGTGCAGAA. It translates to CAWRGGSAE. The whole CDR3 sequence reads CAWRGGSAETLYF.

A remark on this clone: Genes and germline come from the mouse. The CDR3 extends 4 residues past the end of the read, so its final part is completed from the germline J gene. The chain recombines TRBV24 with TRBJ2-7, with 7 bases lining up with TRBD2. The CDR3 has 14 residues. Germline CDR1 KGHTA, CDR2 FRNEEI. The DNA read from the CDR3 is TGTGCCAGCAGTCTGTATACGGGGGGGGAT. Amino acids: CASSLYTGGD. The entire CDR3 is CASSLYTGGDEQYF.

This clone has just a few counts. The listed genes are named as in mouse. The read falls 4 residues short of the CDR3 end, and the missing part is taken from the germline J gene. This sample also contains other DNA sequences that code for the same CDR3. V gene TRBV19 combines with J gene TRBJ1-2, with 7 nucleotides matching TRBD1. Per germline, CDR1 FNHDT and CDR2 SITEND (reference sequence). This CDR3 region has 13 residues. With V trimmed by 6 bases and J by 4 bases, 6 bases remained unmatched. CDR3 DNA (partial): TGTGCCAGCACCAGACAGGGCGGCTCC. Encoded protein: CASTRQGGS. The whole CDR3 region reads CASTRQGGSDYTF.

Note on this clone: Mouse gene names and germline throughout. The DNA ends 4 residues before the CDR3 does, and the rest of the CDR3 is filled in from the germline J gene. Other DNA sequences of this sample code for an identical CDR3. The rearrangement joins TRBV13-2 to TRBJ2-7; D call uncertain. CDR1 is NNHNN and CDR2 is SYGAGS in the germline V gene (reference sequence). This CDR3 is built from 10 residues. The DNA read from the CDR3 is TGTGCCAGCGGGTCTTAT. This gives the protein CASGSY. The full CDR3 reads CASGSYEQYF.

This clone occurred many times. Gene names are mouse gene names. The same CDR3 is also encoded by other DNA sequences in this sample. CDR3 DNA, as far as it was read: TGCACCTGCAGTGCAGGGGACATCTATGCT. It translates to CTCSAGDIYA. In full, the CDR3 reads CTCSAGDIYAEQFF. The genes are TRBV1 and TRBJ2-1; D possibly corresponds to TRBD1 (6 bases). The CDR3 end falls 4 residues outside the read, so it is completed with the germline J gene. Trimming removed 1 base from V and 3 bases from J, with 7 bases in between. This CDR3 is 14 amino acids long. Germline V gives CDR1 NSQYPW, CDR2 LRSPGD (reference sequence).

This clone was counted only a few times. Gene names are the mouse ones. The read terminates 4 residues before the CDR3 end, so the remaining end is supplied by the germline J gene. This rearrangement joins TRBV19 to TRBJ1-1; a weak D match, TRBD1 (5 bases). Germline lookup yields CDR1 FNHDT and CDR2 SITEND (reference sequence). V lost 4 bases to trimming and J lost 2 bases, with 9 bases between them. This CDR3 is 13 amino acids long. The CDR3 bases that were read are TGTGCCAGCAGTCCGGGACTCAACACA. It yields the protein CASSPGLNT. The full CDR3 is CASSPGLNTEVFF. The full variable domain, with the rest looked up from reference TRBV19 and TRBJ1-1, is GGIITQTPKFLIGQEGQKLTLKCQQNFNHDTMYWYRQDSGKGLRLIYYSITENDLQKGDLSEGYDASREKKSSFSLTVTSAQKNEMAVFLCASSPGLNTEVFFGKGTRLTVV.

Concerning this clone: Gene names are the mouse ones. The CDR3 end lies 3 residues beyond the end of the read and is filled in from the germline J gene. The same CDR3 also results from other DNA sequences found in this sample. The chain employs TRBV19 and TRBJ1-6; 9 positions agree with TRBD1. TRBJ1-6 is reported as an ORF; its role is uncertain. The CDR3 is 14 amino acids. With V trimmed by 7 bases and J by 4 bases, 3 bases remained unmatched. CDR1 and CDR2 (germline): FNHDT, SITEND (reference sequence). The chain's CDR3 is CASRTGDYNSPLYF. CDR3 DNA, as far as it was read: TGTGCCAGCCGGACAGGGGATTATAATTCGCCC.